This is a list of T cell receptor beta chains from one sample in a study of cytomegalovirus exposure and HLA in healthy donors. Sequenced by immunoSEQ multiplex PCR; TCRdb stores in-frame clones only, minus some. Counted here are some 130,000 clones, 66% occurring once; the ten biggest clones make up 1.5% to 2%. Sample: PBMCs. These receptors came from a human donor in good health. CDR3s leave out the opening cysteine and the closing phenylalanine or tryptophan. A D gene is named only where the DNA matches it firmly.

V gene	CDR3 length	D gene	J gene	CDR3 protein
TRBV2	13	-	TRBJ2-7	ASSELVAEVDEQY
TRBV5-6	12	-	TRBJ2-7	ASSLRQGSYEQY
TRBV6-1	12	-	TRBJ2-5	ASSEGPSQETQY
TRBV19	14	TRBD1	TRBJ1-5	ASSSGQGRPYQPQH
TRBV2	8	-	TRBJ2-7	ASNTYEQY
TRBV7-2	11	-	TRBJ2-5	ASANLIEETQY
TRBV5-6	15	TRBD1	TRBJ2-7	ASSPPQGGQATYEQY
TRBV6-1	13	TRBD2	TRBJ2-2	ASSGRRGNTGELF
TRBV5-5	12	TRBD2	TRBJ2-5	ASSWGGAGETQY
TRBV4-1	12	-	TRBJ2-4	ASSPDLAKNIQY
TRBV5-4	14	-	TRBJ2-3	ASSADRPLFADTQY
TRBV7-2	14	-	TRBJ1-5	ASSLAGTYSNQPQH
TRBV4-1	14	TRBD2	TRBJ2-7	ASSQVSREGRYEQY
TRBV18	13	-	TRBJ2-4	ASSLSGQTKNIQY
TRBV2	12	TRBD2	TRBJ2-5	ASLVAGGQETQY
TRBV11-2	12	-	TRBJ1-2	ASSSLTANYGYT
TRBV15	14	TRBD2	TRBJ2-7	ATSRGTSGRAHEQY
TRBV4-1	11	-	TRBJ1-1	ASSQDYGDEAF
TRBV9	13	TRBD2	TRBJ2-1	ASSGGTSGFDEQF
TRBV19	13	-	TRBJ2-1	ASSITWEPYNEQF